This T cell receptor beta chain was identified during a study of graft-versus-host responses after intestinal transplantation. Study-wide points: Detected in recipient marrow were GvH clones, some of which were first observed in ileum or blood. Some patients had graft-donor T cell macrochimerism, and their allografts showed high graft-versus-host to host-versus-graft clonal ratios.

Only in-frame clones appear in the TCRdb table, and some are missing; sequencing was by immunoSEQ multiplex PCR. This table holds 90,000 to 120,000 clones, 87% found once. The CDR3 totals 15 residues. Trimming removed 6 bases at V and 9 bases at J, with 18 bases between. Per the germline V gene, CDR1 is MGHRA and CDR2 is YSYEKL. Comments on this clone: The antigen is unknown.

Sequences were derived from unstimulated CD4+ T cells sorted from spleen or lymph node cells, sampled before transplant. This chain connects TRBV4-1 to TRBJ1-6; D not resolved. The source is a human donor who was the organ donor for an intestinal transplant. The CDR3 loop reads CASRPSWGAPSPLHF. Here the CDR3 DNA reads TGCGCCAGCAGGCCCTCGTGGGGAGCTCCTTCACCCCTCCACTTT.